The 20 T cell receptor beta chains presented below share a single source sample, sequenced in a study of PD-1 blockade in mismatch repair-deficient tumors. TCRdb keeps only in-frame clones here, not all; method: immunoSEQ multiplex PCR. The table lists 100,000 to 150,000 clones, roughly 90% of them singletons. This sample comprised peripheral blood, obtained approximately 71 weeks after starting pembrolizumab. The receptors here all came from an adult with mismatch repair-deficient cancer.

The chain recombines TRBV6-5 with TRBJ2-3; 7 nucleotides match TRBD2. With V trimmed by 5 bases and J by 3 bases, 8 bases remained unmatched. CDR3 length equals 15 residues. The V gene's germline CDR1 is MNHEY and CDR2 SVGAGI. In nucleotides, the CDR3 is TGTGCCAGCAGTCAGAGCGGGATAGGGACAGATACGCAGTATTTT. It is translated as CASSQSGIGTDTQYF.

This chain links TRBV7-2 with TRBJ2-7; tentative D call: TRBD2 (6 bases). The CDR3 runs to 14 residues. V lost 2 bases to trimming and J lost 6 bases, with 14 bases between them. Germline V CDR1 and CDR2: SGHTA, FQGNSA. The CDR3 here is CASSLTGRPLEQYF. In DNA form, the CDR3 reads TGTGCCAGCAGCTTAACCGGGAGACCCCTCGAGCAGTACTTC.

The sample holds a few counts of this clone. The sample contains more than one DNA sequence encoding this CDR3. The rearrangement uses TRBV27 and TRBJ2-7; the D call may be TRBD1 or TRBD2 (5 bases each). Trimming stripped 5 bases from V and 2 bases from J, with 10 bases between. The CDR3 is made up of 13 amino acids. Germline loops: CDR1 MNHEY, CDR2 SMNVEV (reference sequence). The CDR3, as DNA: TGTGCCAGCAGTCCCGGGACCGCCTACGAGCAGTACTTC. As protein: CASSPGTAYEQYF.

This chain links TRBV10-3 with TRBJ2-1; D gene uncertain. Germline CDR1 and CDR2: ENHRY and SYGVKD. CDR3 size: 13 residues. The ends were cut back, 6 bases at V and 6 bases at J, with 12 bases in the middle. CDR3 nucleotide sequence: TGTGCCATCAGGGAAGATATGGGCAATGAGCAGTTCTTC. Translating it yields CAIREDMGNEQFF.

The V call is TRBV30, the J call TRBJ2-2; TRBD2 agrees at 13 bases. The germline V gene has CDR1 GTSNPN and CDR2 SVGIG (reference sequence). J lost 4 bases, V lost 5 bases, and 7 bases had no gene match. This CDR3 is 16 amino acids long. The CDR3 here is CAWAKLAGGITGELFF. The CDR3 bases are TGTGCCTGGGCGAAACTAGCGGGAGGGATCACCGGGGAGCTGTTTTTT.

This chain uses TRBV11-3 with TRBJ2-7, with D perhaps given as TRBD1 or TRBD2 (5 bases each). The CDR3 consists of 14 residues. The V end lost 1 base, the J end lost 4 bases, and 11 bases lay between the germline ends. From germline, CDR1 is SGHNT and CDR2 YENEEA. The CDR3 DNA reads as TGTGCCAGCAGCTTAGTAGGGGACGTATACGAGCAGTACTTC. Protein sequence: CASSLVGDVYEQYF.

In this sample, this clone turned up a few times. The rearrangement links TRBV6-5 to TRBJ2-2; D ambiguous. From germline, CDR1 is MNHEY and CDR2 SVGAGI. Between the trimmed V and J ends, which lost 6 bases and 5 bases, there was a span of 10 bases. The CDR3 sequence is 13 residues long. As DNA, the CDR3 is TGTGCCAGCAGCCCCCTGGAGACCGGGGAGCTGTTTTTT. It is translated as CASSPLETGELFF.

This clone was seen a single time. The chain couples TRBV2 to TRBJ2-2; weak D call: TRBD2 (5 bases). V gave up 7 bases and J gave up 7 bases, with 16 bases separating them. CDR3 size: 14 residues. Germline V gene sequence: CDR1 SNHLY, CDR2 FYNNEI. The CDR3 coding sequence is TGTGCCAGCACGCCCGACCGGACTGGCGGGGAGCTGTTTTTT. Residues: CASTPDRTGGELFF.

The chain carries TRBV29-1 and TRBJ2-5; 10 bases line up with TRBD2. This CDR3 is built from 14 residues. The germline V gene encodes CDR1 SQVTM and CDR2 ANQGSEA. CDR3 sequence reads: CRGGASGGGETQYF. CDR3 coding DNA: TGCCGCGGGGGGGCTAGCGGGGGTGGGGAGACCCAGTACTTC. The complete variable domain, with remaining parts taken from reference TRBV29-1 and TRBJ2-5, reads SAVISQKPSRDICQRGTSLTIQCQVDSQVTMMFWYRQQPGQSLTLIATANQGSEATYESGFVIDKFPISRPNLTFSTLTVSNMSPEDSSIYLCRGGASGGGETQYFGPGTRLLVL.

The rearrangement links TRBV29-1 to TRBJ2-7, with TRBD1 matching over 9 bases. The CDR3 loop spans 14 amino acids. The V gene end was trimmed by 0 bases and the J gene end by 3 bases; junction bases not matched to a gene: 3. CDR1 and CDR2 from the germline V gene are SQVTM and ANQGSEA. The CDR3 protein is CSVEESGQGYEQYF. Written as DNA, the CDR3 is TGCAGCGTTGAAGAGTCGGGACAGGGCTACGAGCAGTACTTC.

The V call is TRBV4-1, the J call TRBJ2-1; TRBD2 matches at 10 bases. V lost 0 bases and J lost 8; bases outside the gene matches: 13. This CDR3 spans 18 amino acids. CDR1 and CDR2 (germline): MGHRA, YSYEKL. The CDR3 spells CASSQDTPGASGSHEQFF. DNA for the CDR3: TGCGCCAGCAGCCAAGATACCCCCGGGGCTAGCGGGAGCCATGAGCAGTTCTTC.

This clone was seen a single time. The chain couples TRBV13 to TRBJ2-5; D is possibly TRBD1 (5 bases). V lost 5 bases and J lost 3, with 16 bases in between. The V gene's germline CDR1 is PRHDT and CDR2 FYEKMQ (reference sequence). The CDR3 spans 15 residues. The CDR3: CASSARNQGEETQYF. As DNA, the CDR3 is TGTGCCAGCAGCGCCCGGAATCAGGGCGAAGAGACCCAGTACTTC.

The chain recombines TRBV6-1 with TRBJ2-1; weak D call: TRBD2 (6 bases). The CDR3 covers 19 residues. The V gene lost 1 base and the J gene lost 3 bases, with 22 bases spanning the gap. CDR1 is MNHNS, CDR2 SASEGT, per germline. CDR3 DNA sequence: TGTGCCAGCAGTGAAGATCAGGGTTGGGGGAGGACCTACTACAATGAGCAGTTCTTC. It translates to CASSEDQGWGRTYYNEQFF.

The chain carries TRBV12-5 and TRBJ2-7; 11 nucleotides align to TRBD2. The J segment lost 3 bases and the V segment lost 1 base, leaving 5 bases of the junction unmatched. CDR1 is LGHNT, CDR2 FRNRAP, per germline. The CDR3 runs 16 residues. The CDR3, as DNA: TGTGCTAGTGGTTTGGCGGGACTAGCGGACAACTACGAGCAGTACTTC. This gives the protein CASGLAGLADNYEQYF.

Concerning this clone itself: One end of the junction is discordant with germline, which a read error may explain. V gene TRBV5-6 combines with J gene TRBJ2-1; D unclear. The CDR3 is made up of 11 amino acids. Germline V CDR1 and CDR2: SGHDT, YYEEEE. CDR3 in DNA: TGTGCCAGCAGCTCCGACAATGAGCAGTTCTTC. Translating it yields CASSSDNEQFF. Based on the CDR3 plus reference TRBV5-6 and TRBJ2-1, the full variable domain is DAGVTQSPTHLIKTRGQQVTLRCSPKSGHDTVSWYQQALGQGPQFIFQYYEEEERQRGNFPDRFSGHQFPNYSSELNVNALLLGDSALYLCASSSDNEQFFGPGTRLTVL.

The gene calls are TRBV29-1 and TRBJ2-1; D call uncertain. Trimming cost V 6 bases and J 6 bases, with 9 bases left between them. Germline CDR1 is SQVTM and CDR2 is ANQGSEA. The CDR3 runs 11 residues. CDR3 nucleotide sequence: TGCAGCGTCGAATGGGCCAATGAGCAGTTCTTC. Protein product: CSVEWANEQFF.

This chain uses TRBV4-3 with TRBJ2-2; perhaps TRBD2 as D (7 bases). CDR1 is LGHNA, CDR2 YSLEER, per germline. V lost 4 bases, J lost 8 bases, and 23 bases lay in between. The CDR3 sequence is 17 residues long. CDR3 nucleotides: TGCGCCAGCAGCCCTAGGGGTAGTTCGGGGGGCTGGGGGGAGCTGTTTTTT. Protein: CASSPRGSSGGWGELFF.

This clone occurred once. The chain recombines TRBV30 with TRBJ2-5; 13 bases are shared with TRBD2. Germline V gene data show CDR1 as GTSNPN and CDR2 as SVGIG (reference sequence). The CDR3 loop spans 16 amino acids. With 0 bases clipped from V and 12 bases from J, the junction kept 13 bases outside the gene matches. CDR3 sequence (DNA): TGTGCCTGGAGTGTAGATGGCGGGACTAGCGGGATGAGGGAGTACTTC. It is translated as CAWSVDGGTSGMREYF.

The J gene is TRBJ2-3, the V gene TRBV29-1, with 9 bases fitting TRBD1. CDR3 length: 14 residues. Trimming at V came to 4 bases and at J to 4 bases, leaving 6 bases not matched to a gene. Per germline, CDR1 SQVTM and CDR2 ANQGSEA. CDR3 sequence (DNA): TGCAGCGTTGTGGGGGACAGGGTAGCAGATACGCAGTATTTT. Its protein is CSVVGDRVADTQYF.

This rearrangement joins TRBV5-4 to TRBJ2-5; TRBD1 agrees at 8 bases. Germline trimming cut 4 bases from V and 2 bases from J; bases unmatched to any gene: 10. Germline V gives CDR1 SGHNT, CDR2 YYREEE (reference sequence). The CDR3 length is 16 residues. The DNA for the CDR3 is TGTGCCAGCAGCCCCGGACAGGGTTGGGTGCAAGAGACCCAGTACTTC. Translating it yields CASSPGQGWVQETQYF.